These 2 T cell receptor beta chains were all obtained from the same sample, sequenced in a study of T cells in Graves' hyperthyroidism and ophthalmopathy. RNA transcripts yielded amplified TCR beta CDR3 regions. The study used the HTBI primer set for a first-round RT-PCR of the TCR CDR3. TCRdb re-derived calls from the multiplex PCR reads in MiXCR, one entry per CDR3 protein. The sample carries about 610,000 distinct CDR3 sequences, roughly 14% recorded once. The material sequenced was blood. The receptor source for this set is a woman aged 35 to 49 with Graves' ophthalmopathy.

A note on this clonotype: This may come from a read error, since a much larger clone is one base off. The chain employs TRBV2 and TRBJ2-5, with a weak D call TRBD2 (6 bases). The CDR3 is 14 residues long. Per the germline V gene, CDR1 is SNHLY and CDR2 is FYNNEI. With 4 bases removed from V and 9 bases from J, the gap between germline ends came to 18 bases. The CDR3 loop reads CASSGGIGQGAQYF. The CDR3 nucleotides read TGTGCCAGCAGTGGCGGGATCGGCCAAGGGGCCCAGTACTTC.

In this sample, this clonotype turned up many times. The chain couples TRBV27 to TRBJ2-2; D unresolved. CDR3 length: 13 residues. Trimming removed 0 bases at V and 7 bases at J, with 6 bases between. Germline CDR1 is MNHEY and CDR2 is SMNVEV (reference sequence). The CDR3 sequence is CASSLSSYGELFF. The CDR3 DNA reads TGTGCCAGCAGTTTATCCAGTTACGGGGAGCTGTTTTTT.